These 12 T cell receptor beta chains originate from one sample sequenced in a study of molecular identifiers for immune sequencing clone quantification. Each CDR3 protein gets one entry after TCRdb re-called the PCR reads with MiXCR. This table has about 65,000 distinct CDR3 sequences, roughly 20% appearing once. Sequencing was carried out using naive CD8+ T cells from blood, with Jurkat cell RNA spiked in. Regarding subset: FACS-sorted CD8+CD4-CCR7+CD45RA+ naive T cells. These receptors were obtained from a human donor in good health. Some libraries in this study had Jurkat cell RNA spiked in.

CDR3 in DNA: TGTGCCATCAGTGATAGGGACAAGCCTAGCTATGGCTACACCTTC. Translating it yields CAISDRDKPSYGYTF. The chain joins TRBV10-3 to TRBJ1-2; the D gene is possibly TRBD1 (6 bases). This CDR3 is built from 15 residues. The germline V and J ends were trimmed by 3 bases and 4 bases, with 15 bases remaining between them. Per the germline V gene, CDR1 is ENHRY and CDR2 is SYGVKD.

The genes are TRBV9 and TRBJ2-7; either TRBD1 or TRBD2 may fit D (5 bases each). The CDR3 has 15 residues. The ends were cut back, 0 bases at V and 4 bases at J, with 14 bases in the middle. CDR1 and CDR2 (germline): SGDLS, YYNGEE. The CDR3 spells CASSVGGRESYEQYF. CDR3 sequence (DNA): TGTGCCAGCAGCGTAGGTGGCAGGGAGTCGTACGAGCAGTACTTC.

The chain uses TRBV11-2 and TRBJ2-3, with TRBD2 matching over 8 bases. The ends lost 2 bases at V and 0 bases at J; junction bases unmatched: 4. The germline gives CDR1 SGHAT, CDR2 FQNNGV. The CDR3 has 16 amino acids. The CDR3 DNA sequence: TGTGCCAGCAGCTTATTGAGCGGGAGAAGCACAGATACGCAGTATTTT. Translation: CASSLLSGRSTDTQYF.

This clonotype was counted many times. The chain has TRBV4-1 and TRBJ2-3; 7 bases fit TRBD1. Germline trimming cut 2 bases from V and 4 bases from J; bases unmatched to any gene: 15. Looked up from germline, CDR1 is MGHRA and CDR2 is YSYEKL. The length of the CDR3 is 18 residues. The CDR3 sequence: CASSQLPFDRVFPDTQYF. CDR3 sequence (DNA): TGCGCCAGCAGCCAACTCCCGTTTGACAGGGTTTTTCCAGATACGCAGTATTTT.

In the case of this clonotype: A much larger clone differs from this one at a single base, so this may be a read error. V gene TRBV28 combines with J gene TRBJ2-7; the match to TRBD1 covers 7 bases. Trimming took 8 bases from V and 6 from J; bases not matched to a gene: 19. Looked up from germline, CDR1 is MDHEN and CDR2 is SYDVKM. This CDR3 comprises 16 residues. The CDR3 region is CASFPRGQILEGEQYF. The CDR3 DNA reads TGTGCCAGCTTCCCCCGGGGACAGATCCTTGAAGGCGAGCAGTACTTC.

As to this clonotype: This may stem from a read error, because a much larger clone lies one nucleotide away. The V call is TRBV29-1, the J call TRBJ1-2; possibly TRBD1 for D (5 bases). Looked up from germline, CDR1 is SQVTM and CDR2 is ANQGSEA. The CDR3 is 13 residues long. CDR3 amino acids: CSVPDTPNYAYTF. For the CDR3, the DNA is TGCAGCGTTCCGGACACCCCTAACTATGCCTACACCTTC.

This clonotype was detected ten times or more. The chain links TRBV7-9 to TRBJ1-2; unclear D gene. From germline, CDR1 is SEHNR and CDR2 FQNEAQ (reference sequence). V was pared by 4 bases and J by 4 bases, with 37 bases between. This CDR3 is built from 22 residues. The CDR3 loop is CASSSQSATAARLDVNLYGYTF. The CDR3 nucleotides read TGTGCCAGCAGCTCCCAATCTGCAACAGCAGCTAGGCTTGACGTTAACCTCTATGGCTACACCTTC. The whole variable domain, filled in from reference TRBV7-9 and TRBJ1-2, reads DTGVSQNPRHKITKRGQNVTFRCDPISEHNRLYWYRQTLGQGPEFLTYFQNEAQLEKSRLLSDRFSAERPKGSFSTLEIQRTEQGDSAMYLCASSSQSATAARLDVNLYGYTFGSGTRLTVV.

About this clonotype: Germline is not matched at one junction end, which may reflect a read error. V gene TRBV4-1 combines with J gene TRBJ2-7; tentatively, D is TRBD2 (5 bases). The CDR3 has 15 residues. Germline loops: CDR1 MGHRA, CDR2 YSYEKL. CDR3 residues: CTSSQDNGPGYEQYF. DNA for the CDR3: TGCACCAGCAGCCAAGATAACGGCCCGGGGTACGAGCAGTACTTC.

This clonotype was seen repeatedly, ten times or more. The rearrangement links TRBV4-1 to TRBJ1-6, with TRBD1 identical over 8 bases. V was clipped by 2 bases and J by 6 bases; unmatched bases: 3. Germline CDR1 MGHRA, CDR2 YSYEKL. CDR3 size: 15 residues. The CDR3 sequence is CASSQKTGGNSPLHF. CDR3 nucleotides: TGCGCCAGCAGCCAAAAAACAGGGGGTAATTCACCCCTCCACTTT.

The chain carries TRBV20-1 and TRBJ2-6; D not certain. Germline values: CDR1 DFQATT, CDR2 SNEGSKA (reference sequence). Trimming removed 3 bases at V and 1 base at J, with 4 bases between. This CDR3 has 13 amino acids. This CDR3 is CSARESGANVLTF. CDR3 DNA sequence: TGCAGTGCTAGGGAATCTGGGGCCAACGTCCTGACTTTC.

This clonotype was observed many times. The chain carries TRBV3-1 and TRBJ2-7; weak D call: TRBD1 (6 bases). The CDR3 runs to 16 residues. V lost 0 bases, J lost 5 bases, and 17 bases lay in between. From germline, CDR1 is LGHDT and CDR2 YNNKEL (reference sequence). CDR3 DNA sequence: TGTGCCAGCAGCCAAGATGGAGAGGGGGATAACAACGAGCAGTACTTC. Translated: CASSQDGEGDNNEQYF.

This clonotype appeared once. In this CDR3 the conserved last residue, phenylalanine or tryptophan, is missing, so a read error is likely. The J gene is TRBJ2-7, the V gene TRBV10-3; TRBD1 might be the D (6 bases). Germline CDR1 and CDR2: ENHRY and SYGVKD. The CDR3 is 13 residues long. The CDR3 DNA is TGCGCCATCAGCCTCGGACAGACCTACGAGCAGTACCTC. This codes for CAISLGQTYEQYL.